Listed below are T cell receptor beta chains from one sample, sequenced in a study of T cells in Graves' hyperthyroidism and ophthalmopathy. TCRdb reprocessed the multiplex PCR reads via MiXCR and lists one record per CDR3 protein. The sample comprises about 690,000 distinct CDR3 sequences, around a sixth of which are singletons, and roughly a sixth rests with the top ten. The specimen sequenced was blood. The source is a man aged 50-59 years with Graves' hyperthyroidism. Each CDR3 is given with its conserved first and last residue. Each record gives: clone size, J gene, D gene, V gene, CDR3 DNA, CDR3 protein. The D gene is left open where the match is weak. Not every row has a clone size; where given, it reads once, few, many or a size class.

size: -; J: TRBJ2-7; D: TRBD1; V: TRBV27; DNA: TGTGCCAGCAACGCCGGGACAGGGGGACGGAAGCAGTACTTC; CDR3: CASNAGTGGRKQYF
size: -; J: TRBJ2-3; D: TRBD1; V: TRBV3-1; DNA: TGTGCCAGCAGCAAAAAAACCGGGACAGGGTGGTCGGATACGCAGTATTTT; CDR3: CASSKKTGTGWSDTQYF
size: -; J: TRBJ2-1; D: TRBD2; V: TRBV7-8; DNA: TGTGCCAGCAGCTTAGCGTGGGCGGGAGAGACCTACAATGAGCAGTTCTTC; CDR3: CASSLAWAGETYNEQFF
size: -; J: TRBJ1-5; D: TRBD1; V: TRBV18; DNA: TGTGCCAGCTCATCAGGGACAGGGGATAGCAATCAGCCCCAGCATTTT; CDR3: CASSSGTGDSNQPQHF
size: many; J: TRBJ1-1; D: -; V: TRBV30; DNA: TGTGCCTGGAGTCCGGCGGCGGGAAGAGCTTTCTTT; CDR3: CAWSPAAGRAFF
size: many; J: TRBJ1-5; D: -; V: TRBV12-3/TRBV12-4; DNA: TGTGCCAGCAGTTTAAATCTGGGGGGCAATCAGCCCCAGCATTTT; CDR3: CASSLNLGGNQPQHF
size: many; J: TRBJ2-2; D: -; V: TRBV9; DNA: TGTGCCAGCAGCGTGCGTCCGGATACCGGGGAGCTGTTTTTT; CDR3: CASSVRPDTGELFF
size: few; J: TRBJ1-6; D: -; V: TRBV6-1; DNA: TGTGCCAGCAGAGGGGGGATACTCTATAATTCACCCCTCCACTTT; CDR3: CASRGGILYNSPLHF
size: few; J: TRBJ2-7; D: -; V: TRBV19; DNA: TGTGCCGTCGGGGATTACGAGCAGTACTTC; CDR3: CAVGDYEQYF
size: once; J: TRBJ1-6; D: -; V: TRBV20-1; DNA: TGCAGTGCTAGAGATCTCGGGGCAGGGCGGGAATCACCCCTCCACTTT; CDR3: CSARDLGAGRESPLHF
size: many; J: TRBJ2-7; D: TRBD1; V: TRBV28; DNA: TGTGCCAGCAGTGATTCCGGGACAGGCAACTCCTACGAGCAGTACTTC; CDR3: CASSDSGTGNSYEQYF
size: many; J: TRBJ1-1; D: TRBD1; V: TRBV28; DNA: TGTGCCAGCATCACCGGGACAGCGAACACTGAAGCTTTCTTT; CDR3: CASITGTANTEAFF
size: -; J: TRBJ2-6; D: -; V: TRBV12-3/TRBV12-4; DNA: TGTGCCAGCAGTTTAAGGGGAGGTGGGGCCAACGTCCTGACTTTC; CDR3: CASSLRGGGANVLTF
size: many; J: TRBJ1-2; D: TRBD1; V: TRBV6-2/TRBV6-3; DNA: TGTGCCAGCGGACAGGGGGCGCGGTGGTATGGCTACACCTTC; CDR3: CASGQGARWYGYTF
size: -; J: TRBJ2-7; D: TRBD1; V: TRBV27; DNA: TGTGCCAGCAGTTTTACAGGGGGCTACGAGCGGTACTTC; CDR3: CASSFTGGYERYF
size: -; J: TRBJ1-3; D: -; V: TRBV9; DNA: TGTGCCAGCAGCGCGACAGGATCTGGAAACACCATATATTTT; CDR3: CASSATGSGNTIYF
size: -; J: TRBJ1-3; D: -; V: TRBV28; DNA: TGTGCCAGCACTATTGGGGACACCATATATTTT; CDR3: CASTIGDTIYF
size: -; J: TRBJ2-3; D: TRBD1; V: TRBV11-2; DNA: TGTGCCAGCAGCCTTGGACAGGGGCATATTCATACGCAGTATTTT; CDR3: CASSLGQGHIHTQYF
size: many; J: TRBJ2-5; D: TRBD2; V: TRBV27; DNA: TGTGCCAGCAGTCCCGAGGTAGCGGGATGGGAGACCCAGTACTTC; CDR3: CASSPEVAGWETQYF
size: many; J: TRBJ1-5; D: TRBD1; V: TRBV5-1; DNA: TGCGCCAGCAGCCGCGATGGGGACAGGAATCAGCCCCAGCATTTT; CDR3: CASSRDGDRNQPQHF
size: few; J: TRBJ2-1; D: -; V: TRBV29-1; DNA: TGCAGCTTCCGACAGAGGTCCTACAATGAGCAGTTCTTC; CDR3: CSFRQRSYNEQFF
size: few; J: TRBJ1-1; D: -; V: TRBV25-1; DNA: TGTGCCAGCAGTGAAACTCCGCTGAACACTGAAGCTTTCTTT; CDR3: CASSETPLNTEAFF
size: -; J: TRBJ2-5; D: -; V: TRBV20-1; DNA: TGCAGTGCTAGGGGACGACGGGGCTTTTGGACCCAGTACTTC; CDR3: CSARGRRGFWTQYF
size: -; J: TRBJ1-5; D: TRBD1; V: TRBV7-4; DNA: TGTGCCAGCAACCTGACAGGGGGTCAGCCCCAGCATTTT; CDR3: CASNLTGGQPQHF
size: many; J: TRBJ2-1; D: -; V: TRBV12-3/TRBV12-4; DNA: TGTGCCAGCAGTCGAAGGGACGAGCAGTTCTTC; CDR3: CASSRRDEQFF
size: many; J: TRBJ2-7; D: TRBD1; V: TRBV20-1; DNA: TGCAGTGCTAGTCTGCAGGGGGCCCCCTACGAGCAGTACTTC; CDR3: CSASLQGAPYEQYF
size: -; J: TRBJ1-1; D: -; V: TRBV28; DNA: TGTGCCAGCAGTTTTATGACCGGCACTTCGCAAGGGGCTTTCTTT; CDR3: CASSFMTGTSQGAFF
size: many; J: TRBJ1-5; D: TRBD1; V: TRBV11-2; DNA: TGTGCCAGCAGCTTAGGGGACAGGGGCCAACAGCCCCAGCATTTT; CDR3: CASSLGDRGQQPQHF
size: many; J: TRBJ1-5; D: -; V: TRBV28; DNA: TGTGCCAGCAGTTTATGGGGGGGCCGGCAGCCCCAGCATTTT; CDR3: CASSLWGGRQPQHF
size: -; J: TRBJ2-1; D: TRBD2; V: TRBV6-5; DNA: TGTGCCAGCAGTTACCCCGCTAGCGGCGCAAACAATGAGCAGTTCTTC; CDR3: CASSYPASGANNEQFF
size: many; J: TRBJ2-7; D: TRBD2; V: TRBV12-3/TRBV12-4; DNA: TGTGCCAGCAGGTCGGGGGGATACGAGCAGTACTTC; CDR3: CASRSGGYEQYF
size: many; J: TRBJ1-1; D: -; V: TRBV27; DNA: TGTGCCTCAGGGCCCCGGGTGGGTCACACTGAAGCTTTCTTT; CDR3: CASGPRVGHTEAFF
size: -; J: TRBJ2-2; D: -; V: TRBV7-2; DNA: TGTGCCAGCAGCTTAGCTTGGACCGGGGAGCTGTTTTTT; CDR3: CASSLAWTGELFF
size: many; J: TRBJ2-7; D: TRBD2; V: TRBV9; DNA: TGTGCCAGCAGCTCTTCACTCGGGGGGGTAGCGCTCGGTTCCGAGTCCTACGAGCAGTACTTC; CDR3: CASSSSLGGVALGSESYEQYF
size: -; J: TRBJ2-3; D: TRBD2; V: TRBV7-8; DNA: TGTGCCAGCAGCTTAGTTTTCGGGAGGGGCACGCAGTATTTT; CDR3: CASSLVFGRGTQYF
size: few; J: TRBJ2-3; D: -; V: TRBV20-1; DNA: TGCAGTGCAACAACCCCTGCAGGCACAGATACGCAGTATTTT; CDR3: CSATTPAGTDTQYF
size: many; J: TRBJ1-1; D: -; V: TRBV28; DNA: TGTGCCACCGCCGGAAGGGAGAACACTGAAGCTTTCTTT; CDR3: CATAGRENTEAFF
size: many; J: TRBJ1-2; D: TRBD1; V: TRBV18; DNA: TGTGCCAGCTCGTCCGGGACAGGGGATCCTTATGGCTACACCTTC; CDR3: CASSSGTGDPYGYTF
size: -; J: TRBJ2-7; D: TRBD1; V: TRBV18; DNA: TGTGCCAGCTCACCATCCCCAGGGGGTGGGCAGTACTTC; CDR3: CASSPSPGGGQYF
size: many; J: TRBJ2-1; D: TRBD1; V: TRBV2; DNA: TGTGCCACCCCGGTGACAGGGACCTACAATGAGCAGTTCTTC; CDR3: CATPVTGTYNEQFF
size: many; J: TRBJ2-7; D: -; V: TRBV28; DNA: TGTGCCAGCAGTTTACTGGCTGTTTACGCCTACGAGCAGTACTTC; CDR3: CASSLLAVYAYEQYF
size: -; J: TRBJ2-3; D: -; V: TRBV9; DNA: TGTGCCAGCAGCGTAGATCCAGTCTCAGATACGCAGTATTTT; CDR3: CASSVDPVSDTQYF
size: few; J: TRBJ2-7; D: -; V: TRBV6-9; DNA: TGTGCCAGCAGTTGGGCGGGACTTTCCTACGAGCAGTACTTC; CDR3: CASSWAGLSYEQYF
size: -; J: TRBJ2-7; D: TRBD1; V: TRBV7-9; DNA: TGTGCCAGCAGCTTAGAGCAGGGGGAATACGAGCAGTACTTC; CDR3: CASSLEQGEYEQYF
size: -; J: TRBJ2-1; D: -; V: TRBV11-3; DNA: TGTGCCAGCAGCTCGCAGGGTGGCTCCGACAATGAGCAGTTCTTC; CDR3: CASSSQGGSDNEQFF
size: few; J: TRBJ2-7; D: -; V: TRBV5-1; DNA: TGCGCCAGCAGCCCAGCGGCCAGGGGGGACTACGAGCAGTACTTC; CDR3: CASSPAARGDYEQYF
size: few; J: TRBJ1-1; D: -; V: TRBV10-1; DNA: TGCGCCAGCAGTGAACTAGTGGGGACTGAAGCTTTCTTT; CDR3: CASSELVGTEAFF
size: -; J: TRBJ2-3; D: -; V: TRBV7-9; DNA: TGTGCCAGCAGCGGACTGGACTTCACAGATACGCAGTATTTT; CDR3: CASSGLDFTDTQYF
size: many; J: TRBJ2-5; D: -; V: TRBV7-9; DNA: TGTGCCAGCAGCTTAGGGATGAAGACCCAGTACTTC; CDR3: CASSLGMKTQYF
size: many; J: TRBJ2-7; D: TRBD2; V: TRBV12-3/TRBV12-4; DNA: TGTGCCAGCAGTGGCGCACGCAATAAAGCGGGAGCGTACGAGCAGTACTTC; CDR3: CASSGARNKAGAYEQYF
size: -; J: TRBJ1-2; D: -; V: TRBV18; DNA: TGTGCCAGTTCATGGGCAGGGGACTATGGCTACACCTTC; CDR3: CASSWAGDYGYTF
size: many; J: TRBJ2-1; D: -; V: TRBV20-1; DNA: TGCAGTGCTAGTTTCCGCCTAGACAGTAATGAGCAGTTCTTC; CDR3: CSASFRLDSNEQFF
size: many; J: TRBJ2-1; D: -; V: TRBV28; DNA: TGTGCCAGCACCATTAGGAGCTCACATTATAGGGTTGAGCAGTTCTTC; CDR3: CASTIRSSHYRVEQFF
size: few; J: TRBJ2-2; D: -; V: TRBV18; DNA: TGTGCCAGCTCGAGGGACGGCCTCGCGAACACCGGGGAGCTGTTTTTT; CDR3: CASSRDGLANTGELFF
size: many; J: TRBJ1-4; D: TRBD1; V: TRBV2; DNA: TGTGCCAGCGTAAGGACAGGGAATAATGAAAAACTGTTTTTT; CDR3: CASVRTGNNEKLFF
size: many; J: TRBJ1-2; D: -; V: TRBV12-3/TRBV12-4; DNA: TGTGCCAGCAGTTTTGCACAGGCGATCTATGGCTACACCTTC; CDR3: CASSFAQAIYGYTF
size: many; J: TRBJ2-1; D: TRBD2; V: TRBV2; DNA: TGTGCCAGCGCCAAGGGACTAGTTGTGGATGAGCAGTTCTTC; CDR3: CASAKGLVVDEQFF
size: many; J: TRBJ2-3; D: TRBD2; V: TRBV28; DNA: TGTGCCAGCACGCAGGTGGCTAGCGGGGTCCCAGATACGCAGTATTTT; CDR3: CASTQVASGVPDTQYF
size: -; J: TRBJ2-1; D: -; V: TRBV29-1; DNA: TGCAGCGTTGAATCGGCAGGTAGATACAATGAGCAGTTCTTC; CDR3: CSVESAGRYNEQFF